The clone carrying this T cell receptor beta chain was seen ten or more times. Antigen unknown. By quantitative 5'-RACE with molecular barcodes, the TCR beta libraries were made. TCRdb reprocessed the 5' RACE reads with MiXCR, giving one entry per CDR3 protein. The sample shows more than 400,000 distinct CDR3 sequences, roughly 5% of them seen only once. The entry originates in a study of CD8 T cells in ankylosing spondylitis. Per germline, CDR1 DFQATT and CDR2 SNEGSKA (reference sequence). Trimming took off 1 base at V and 1 base at J, with 10 bases between the two ends. This CDR3 spans 14 amino acids. General study points: Reportedly, disease-linked clones are significantly enriched in ankylosing spondylitis patients' matched synovial fluid. Typical of ankylosing spondylitis blood, it appeared, was a TCR beta motif of several highly homologous variants.

This TCR derives from a male donor with ankylosing spondylitis. Sequenced: blood, either unsorted or a sorted T cell fraction (not recorded which). J is TRBJ1-1 and V is TRBV20-1; D is undetermined. The CDR3 reads CSARAPGQNTEAFF. DNA for the CDR3: TGCAGTGCTAGAGCCCCAGGTCAGAACACTGAAGCTTTCTTT.